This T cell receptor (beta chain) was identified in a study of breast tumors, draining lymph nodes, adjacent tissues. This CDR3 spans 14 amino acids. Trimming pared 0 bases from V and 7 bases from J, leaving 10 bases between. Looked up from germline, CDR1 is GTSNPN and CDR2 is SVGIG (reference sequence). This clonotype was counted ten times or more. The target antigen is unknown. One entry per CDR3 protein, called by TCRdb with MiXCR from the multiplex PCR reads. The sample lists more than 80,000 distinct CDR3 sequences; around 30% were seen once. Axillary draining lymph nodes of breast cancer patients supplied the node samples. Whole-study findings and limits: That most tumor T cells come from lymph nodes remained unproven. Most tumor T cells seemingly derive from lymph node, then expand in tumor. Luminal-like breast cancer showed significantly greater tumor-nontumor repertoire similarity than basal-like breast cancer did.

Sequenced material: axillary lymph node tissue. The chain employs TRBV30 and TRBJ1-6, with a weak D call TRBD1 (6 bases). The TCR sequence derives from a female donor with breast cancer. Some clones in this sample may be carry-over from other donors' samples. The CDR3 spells CAWSVPGGNSPLHF. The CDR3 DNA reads TGTGCCTGGAGTGTACCCGGGGGCAATTCACCCCTCCACTTT.